This passage covers 29 T cell receptor beta chains from one sample sequenced in a study of cytomegalovirus exposure and HLA in healthy donors. This PCR relied on a set of 60 Vbeta primers and 13 Jbeta primers. Measured with immunoSEQ multiplex PCR; TCRdb has only the in-frame clones, and not every one. Altogether some 150,000 clones are present, 60% to 80% being singletons, with the ten largest covering 1.4%. The sequenced sample consisted of PBMCs. The receptors derive from a male donor in good health and CMV-seronegative.

The chain is built from TRBV6-1 and TRBJ2-1, with 11 bases identical to TRBD1. The CDR3 is 14 amino acids. V lost 3 bases and J lost 9; bases outside the gene matches: 4. Germline-derived CDR1 and CDR2 are MNHNS and SASEGT. The CDR3 region is CASSDGQGAGEQFF. Here the CDR3 DNA reads TGTGCCAGCAGTGATGGACAGGGGGCAGGTGAGCAGTTCTTC.

This chain joins TRBV28 and TRBJ2-1, with D uncertain. The CDR3 covers 11 residues. Germline V gives CDR1 MDHEN, CDR2 SYDVKM. Trimming took 3 bases from V and 14 from J, leaving 11 bases between them. CDR3 bases: TGTGCCAGCAGTTTGAGAGGCCCAGAGTTCTTC. Translated: CASSLRGPEFF.

V is TRBV28 and J is TRBJ2-1, with 9 bases that match TRBD1. Germline V gene lookup returns CDR1 MDHEN and CDR2 SYDVKM. Trimming cost V 4 bases and J 3 bases; bases outside gene matches: 4. The CDR3 length is 15 residues. The CDR3 spells CASSSGGQGYNEQFF. As DNA, the CDR3 is TGTGCCAGCAGTTCGGGGGGACAGGGCTACAATGAGCAGTTCTTC.

This clone appeared a few times. CDR3: CASSTGGGRPEAFF. CDR3 nucleotides: TGTGCCAGCAGTACAGGGGGGGGGCGGCCTGAAGCTTTCTTT. The chain has TRBV6-6 and TRBJ1-1; 8 nucleotides line up with TRBD1. Germline CDR1 is MNHNY and CDR2 is SVGAGI (reference sequence). The V and J ends lost 5 bases and 6 bases, in that order; junction bases with no gene match: 8. The CDR3 runs to 14 residues.

This clone has a handful of counts. This rearrangement joins TRBV7-6 to TRBJ2-3; 9 bases line up with TRBD2. The CDR3 spans 17 residues. Germline values: CDR1 SGHVS, CDR2 FNYEAQ. V was clipped by 0 bases and J by 5 bases; unmatched bases: 9. The CDR3 loop is CASSLALAGLGGDTQYF. The DNA of the CDR3 is TGTGCCAGCAGCTTAGCGCTAGCGGGGTTGGGTGGAGATACGCAGTATTTT.

V and J are TRBV9 and TRBJ1-1; perhaps TRBD1 as D (6 bases). CDR3 size: 14 residues. Germline values: CDR1 SGDLS, CDR2 YYNGEE. Trimming took 4 bases from V and 11 from J, leaving 21 bases between them. CDR3 region: CASSLGKTGPGAFF. The CDR3 nucleotides read TGTGCCAGCAGCCTAGGCAAGACAGGCCCGGGGGCTTTCTTT.

The chain couples TRBV2 to TRBJ1-2, with unresolved D. Germline CDR1 reads SNHLY; CDR2 reads FYNNEI. The V end lost 6 bases, the J end lost 4 bases, and 9 bases lay between the germline ends. This CDR3 contains 12 residues. CDR3: CASSSSSYGYTF. CDR3 sequence (DNA): TGTGCCAGCAGCTCTTCGAGCTATGGCTACACCTTC.

Details on this clone: One end of the junction fails to match germline, which may point to a read error. The V and J genes are TRBV6-5 and TRBJ2-3, with a weak D call TRBD2 (5 bases). CDR3 length equals 15 residues. Germline-derived CDR1 and CDR2 are MNHEY and SVGAGI. The CDR3 DNA sequence: TGTGCCAGCAGTGACTCGTCCAACCGGGGAGATACGCAGTATTTT. It encodes CASSDSSNRGDTQYF.

The CDR3 coding sequence is TGTGCCAGCAGCCCTAGCGGAGGCGGGAGGGCACGGAATGAGCAGTTCTTC. Encoded protein: CASSPSGGGRARNEQFF. The rearrangement links TRBV11-1 to TRBJ2-1; 9 nucleotides match TRBD2. The CDR3 consists of 17 residues. The trim removed 5 bases at V and 7 bases at J, leaving 15 bases unmatched. Germline CDR1 SGHAT, CDR2 FQDESV (reference sequence).

This clone was seen just once. The chain uses TRBV2 and TRBJ2-5; D is possibly TRBD2 (6 bases). The V end was cut by 2 bases, the J end by 7 bases, with 11 bases between. The CDR3 covers 13 residues. Germline loops: CDR1 SNHLY, CDR2 FYNNEI. As DNA, the CDR3 is TGTGCCAGCAGTGAACGAGTGGGAGGGACCCAGTACTTC. This sequence encodes CASSERVGGTQYF.

This chain uses TRBV19 with TRBJ2-7; 7 nucleotides agree with TRBD1. There are 14 residues in the CDR3. V was pared by 6 bases and J by 3 bases, with 8 bases of the junction left unmatched. CDR1 and CDR2 from the germline V gene are LNHDA and SQIVND (reference sequence). CDR3 in amino acids: CASSLQGLNYEQYF. CDR3 coding DNA: TGTGCCAGTAGCCTACAGGGGTTAAACTACGAGCAGTACTTC.

This rearrangement joins TRBV6-5 to TRBJ2-7; possibly TRBD1 for D (6 bases). This CDR3 is 16 amino acids long. The germline gives CDR1 MNHEY, CDR2 SVGAGI. Trimming removed 0 bases from V and 2 bases from J, with 14 bases in between. In DNA, the CDR3 is TGTGCCAGCAGTTACTCGTTCAGACAGGCAACCTACGAGCAGTACTTC. Protein sequence: CASSYSFRQATYEQYF.

The chain employs TRBV9 and TRBJ2-7; D is unclear. The CDR3 has 12 amino acids. Germline V CDR1 and CDR2: SGDLS, YYNGEE. The ends were cut back, 4 bases at V and 0 bases at J, with 5 bases in the middle. The CDR3 loop is CASSTSSYEQYF. In DNA form, the CDR3 reads TGTGCCAGCAGCACATCCTCCTACGAGCAGTACTTC.

The chain uses TRBV5-1 and TRBJ1-4, with 7 bases identical to TRBD1. Trimming removed 3 bases from V and 5 bases from J; junction bases left unmatched: 4. This CDR3 has 14 amino acids. Germline V gene lookup returns CDR1 SGHRS and CDR2 YFSETQ. CDR3 region: CASSSGQLNEKLFF. The CDR3 DNA reads TGCGCCAGCAGCTCGGGACAGTTAAATGAAAAACTGTTTTTT.

The chain employs TRBV6-5 and TRBJ1-2; 7 bases match TRBD1. This CDR3 comprises 13 residues. V was clipped by 6 bases and J by 4 bases; unmatched bases: 5. CDR1 MNHEY and CDR2 SVGAGI come from the germline V gene. This chain's CDR3 is CASSPSGGYGYTF. DNA of the CDR3: TGTGCCAGCAGCCCCTCAGGGGGCTATGGCTACACCTTC.

V usage is TRBV7-9 and J usage is TRBJ2-1, with D tentatively TRBD2 (5 bases). Trimming left V 5 bases short and J 0 bases short, with 11 bases between. The germline CDR1 and CDR2 sequences are SEHNR and FQNEAQ (reference sequence). The CDR3 covers 15 residues. The CDR3 sequence: CASSPGGFSYNEQFF. The CDR3 coding sequence is TGTGCCAGCAGCCCGGGCGGGTTCTCCTACAATGAGCAGTTCTTC.

The gene calls are TRBV15 and TRBJ1-6; D might be TRBD1 (5 bases). The germline V gene encodes CDR1 LNHNV and CDR2 YYDKDF (reference sequence). The ends were cut back, 0 bases at V and 10 bases at J, with 13 bases in the middle. The CDR3 sequence is 15 residues long. The CDR3 nucleotides are TGTGCCACCAGCAGAGAGCGCGGGGGAAGATCACCCCTCCACTTT. Its protein product is CATSRERGGRSPLHF.

The gene calls are TRBV7-3 and TRBJ1-2, with D maybe TRBD1 (6 bases). Germline V gene lookup returns CDR1 SGHTA and CDR2 FQGTGA. The CDR3 runs to 15 residues. V lost 5 bases and J 2 bases, leaving 15 bases between the germline ends. In DNA, the CDR3 is TGTGCCAGCAGCCAAGGACAGAAAGGCAACTATGGCTACACCTTC. Its translation: CASSQGQKGNYGYTF.

The V gene is TRBV18, the J gene TRBJ1-2; 9 nucleotides agree with TRBD1. CDR3 size: 15 residues. CDR1 KGHSH and CDR2 LQKENI come from the germline V gene. Unmatched junction bases numbered 10, after V lost 4 bases and J lost 7 bases. The CDR3 sequence is CASSLQQGALSGYTF. For the CDR3, the DNA is TGTGCCAGCTCACTACAACAGGGGGCCCTCTCTGGCTACACCTTC. Full variable domain (outside the CDR3, taken from reference TRBV18 and TRBJ1-2): NAGVMQNPRHLVRRRGQEARLRCSPMKGHSHVYWYRQLPEEGLKFMVYLQKENIIDESGMPKERFSAEFPKEGPSILRIQQVVRGDSAAYFCASSLQQGALSGYTFGSGTRLTVV.

The chain joins TRBV7-9 to TRBJ2-3; tentatively, D is TRBD1 (7 bases). Germline V gene sequence: CDR1 SEHNR, CDR2 FQNEAQ (reference sequence). Trimming took off 3 bases at V and 4 bases at J, with 14 bases between the two ends. The CDR3 is 15 amino acids. This CDR3 is CASSFRDREADTQYF. DNA for the CDR3: TGTGCCAGCAGCTTTCGCGACAGGGAGGCAGATACGCAGTATTTT. The full variable domain, completed using reference TRBV7-9 and TRBJ2-3, is DTGVSQNPRHKITKRGQNVTFRCDPISEHNRLYWYRQTLGQGPEFLTYFQNEAQLEKSRLLSDRFSAERPKGSFSTLEIQRTEQGDSAMYLCASSFRDREADTQYFGPGTRLTVL.

The chain carries TRBV7-3 and TRBJ2-2; TRBD2 matches 8 bases. The germline V gene has CDR1 SGHTA and CDR2 FQGTGA. The V and J ends lost 1 base and 6 bases, in that order; junction bases with no gene match: 4. CDR3 length: 15 amino acids. CDR3 in amino acids: CASSLRAGDAGELFF. CDR3 sequence (DNA): TGTGCCAGCAGCTTAAGAGCGGGAGACGCCGGGGAGCTGTTTTTT.

CDR3 nucleotides: TGTGCCAGTAGTATCGGACAGGGTGGGAATGAGCCCCAGCATTTT. The encoded protein is CASSIGQGGNEPQHF. J is TRBJ1-5 and V is TRBV19, with 8 bases lining up with TRBD1. Losses at the gene ends were 3 bases for V and 8 bases for J; bases not matched to a gene: 9. Germline assignment: CDR1 LNHDA and CDR2 SQIVND (reference sequence). The CDR3 contains 15 residues.

This chain uses TRBV28 with TRBJ2-5, with 8 nucleotides matching TRBD2. The end of the DNA is better explained by TRBJ2-7, so the J call may be wrong. CDR3 size: 14 residues. Germline V gene data show CDR1 as MDHEN and CDR2 as SYDVKM. The CDR3 sequence is CASILSGTSYEQYF. CDR3 nucleotide sequence: TGTGCCAGCATCCTTAGCGGGACTTCCTACGAGCAGTACTTC.

This clone was seen only a few times. The chain joins TRBV6-1 to TRBJ1-4, with D unclear. The V end lost 2 bases, the J end lost 2 bases, and 12 bases lay between the germline ends. Germline-derived CDR1 and CDR2 are MNHNS and SASEGT. CDR3 size: 16 residues. CDR3 sequence reads: CASSESGFVTNEKLFF. As DNA, the CDR3 is TGTGCCAGCAGTGAATCGGGGTTTGTGACTAATGAAAAACTGTTTTTT.

The chain combines TRBV5-1 with TRBJ2-5; TRBD1 agrees at 8 bases. The CDR3 extends over 14 amino acids. CDR1 is SGHRS, CDR2 YFSETQ, per germline. V was clipped by 2 bases and J by 0 bases; unmatched bases: 0. This CDR3 is CASSLQGDQETQYF. The DNA of the CDR3 is TGCGCCAGCAGCTTACAGGGGGACCAAGAGACCCAGTACTTC. The variable domain in full, completed from reference TRBV5-1 and TRBJ2-5, reads KAGVTQTPRYLIKTRGQQVTLSCSPISGHRSVSWYQQTPGQGLQFLFEYFSETQRNKGNFPGRFSGRQFSNSRSEMNVSTLELGDSALYLCASSLQGDQETQYFGPGTRLLVL.

This clone has more than one count but fewer than ten. The CDR3 reads CASSYSPTGQSNEQFF. The DNA of the CDR3 is TGTGCCAGCAGTTACTCGCCGACGGGACAGAGCAATGAGCAGTTCTTC. This chain links TRBV6-5 with TRBJ2-1, with 7 bases identical to TRBD1. The V gene's germline CDR1 is MNHEY and CDR2 SVGAGI. This CDR3 has 16 residues. Trimming took 0 bases from V and 6 from J; bases not matched to a gene: 8.

The gene calls are TRBV5-8 and TRBJ1-5, with unresolved D. This CDR3 is built from 13 residues. Germline values: CDR1 SGHTS, CDR2 YDEGEE. V was trimmed by 7 bases and J by 5 bases, leaving 13 bases between them. The DNA of the CDR3 is TGTGCCAGCGTCAGGATCCGAGATCAGCCCCAGCATTTT. Translating it yields CASVRIRDQPQHF.

The chain couples TRBV28 to TRBJ2-7; D might be TRBD2 (5 bases). V was cut by 6 bases and J by 5 bases, with 11 bases left in between. The CDR3 has 12 amino acids. CDR1 and CDR2 from the germline V gene are MDHEN and SYDVKM. As DNA, the CDR3 is TGTGCCAGCAGGGCTAGCATCCACGAGCAGTACTTC. It is translated as CASRASIHEQYF.

The table lists this clone with a count of one. The V and J genes are TRBV7-8 and TRBJ1-1; 7 bases are a match to TRBD1. This CDR3 is 14 amino acids long. The germline V gene encodes CDR1 SGHVS and CDR2 FQNEAQ. The junction had 6 bases not matched to a gene; V was cut back by 3 bases and J by 5 bases. Written as DNA, the CDR3 is TGTGCCAGCAGCTTGGCAGGGGGGTCGACTGAAGCTTTCTTT. Its protein is CASSLAGGSTEAFF.